This entry describes one T cell receptor (beta chain). Its matching antigen is unknown. The assay was immunoSEQ multiplex PCR, and TCRdb's table has in-frame clones only and misses some. The table has roughly 100,000 clones, about 95% seen once. The data stem from a study of cytomegalovirus exposure and HLA in healthy donors. The V gene's germline CDR1 is SGHNT and CDR2 YYREEE (reference sequence). The junction had 11 bases not matched to a gene; V was cut back by 5 bases and J by 5 bases. There are 15 residues in the CDR3. General study results and limits: As confirmed in vitro, a few CMV-associated chains were specific for CMV antigens. Some 150 TCR beta chains were listed as cytomegalovirus-associated.

Sequenced sample: PBMCs. The sequence derives from a woman between 18 and 29 years old in good health and CMV-seronegative. The chain is built from TRBV5-4 and TRBJ2-5; 8 nucleotides agree with TRBD2. The chain's CDR3 is CASRQGLVNIETQYF. The CDR3, as DNA: TGTGCCAGCAGACAGGGACTAGTTAATATCGAGACCCAGTACTTC.